These T cell receptor beta chains were read from a single sample in a study of blood T cell repertoires in COVID-19. Profiling relied on immunoSEQ multiplex PCR, and the TCRdb table lists in-frame clones only, not all of them. The sample shows tens of thousands of clones, around 83% of them seen only once. Sequencing input: peripheral blood. Receptors were obtained from a man aged 55 to 69 with acute or convalescent COVID-19. Both conserved end residues are trimmed from each CDR3. Fields, in order: CDR3 length, V gene, CDR3 protein.

len: 12
v_gene: TRBV7-2
CDR3aa: ASSPSGATGELF

len: 11
v_gene: TRBV6-5
CDR3aa: ASSRTENTEAF

len: 11
v_gene: TRBV30
CDR3aa: AWRLGVNTEAF

len: 12
v_gene: TRBV29-1
CDR3aa: SVFSGQATYEQY

len: 13
v_gene: TRBV19
CDR3aa: ATGQRTGDTGELF

len: 12
v_gene: TRBV30
CDR3aa: AWTGQTMNTEAF

len: 14
v_gene: TRBV7-8
CDR3aa: ASSFRQGKGRNEQF

len: 13
v_gene: TRBV5-1
CDR3aa: ASSFTRGNTGELF

len: 14
v_gene: TRBV28
CDR3aa: ASRTGARRSNQPQH

len: 16
v_gene: TRBV25-1
CDR3aa: ASGGQGELVVALTEAF

len: 9
v_gene: TRBV18
CDR3aa: ASSPSVEAF

len: 12
v_gene: TRBV4-2
CDR3aa: ASSQDSFETEAF

len: 14
v_gene: TRBV24-1
CDR3aa: ATSDFRTPNTGELF

len: 12
v_gene: TRBV28
CDR3aa: AIGGTSQRETQY

len: 12
v_gene: TRBV28
CDR3aa: ASSPGTGAYGYT

len: 16
v_gene: TRBV7-6
CDR3aa: ASSLDPLAGGPRDEQY

len: 13
v_gene: TRBV9
CDR3aa: ASSVGGRGQETQY

len: 14
v_gene: TRBV10-2
CDR3aa: ASSETRGGLNSPLH

len: 9
v_gene: TRBV30
CDR3aa: AWGWGGEAF

len: 12
v_gene: TRBV15
CDR3aa: ATLPTGKGRSAF

len: 14
v_gene: TRBV4-2
CDR3aa: ASSQDKGRLNTEAF

len: 11
v_gene: TRBV10-1
CDR3aa: ASSESISGEQF

len: 11
v_gene: TRBV29-1
CDR3aa: SVSGSGGNEQF

len: 13
v_gene: TRBV7-3
CDR3aa: ASSTTGAINSPLH

len: 12
v_gene: TRBV5-6
CDR3aa: ASSSRTARTPQH

len: 12
v_gene: TRBV5-1
CDR3aa: ASSPRAGETEAF

len: 11
v_gene: TRBV14
CDR3aa: ASSLSRRSEQY

len: 15
v_gene: TRBV2
CDR3aa: AAMPRDRGHFTGELF

len: 12
v_gene: TRBV2
CDR3aa: ASSRTDRQETQY

len: 10
v_gene: TRBV30
CDR3aa: AWSVQLAGYT

len: 13
v_gene: TRBV28
CDR3aa: ASSVTGSSYNEQF